This T cell receptor (beta chain) was observed in a study of PD-1 blockade in classical Hodgkin lymphoma. Time point given: newly diagnosed, previously untreated cHL patient sample. Thawed PBMCs underwent magnetic negative selection to yield purified CD4+ T cells. TCRdb's table, derived via immunoSEQ multiplex PCR, lists solely in-frame clones and lacks some. The data show around 27,000 clones, around 90% seen once. Germline-derived CDR1 and CDR2 are SQVTM and ANQGSEA. The length of the CDR3 is 14 residues. With V trimmed by 3 bases and J by 2 bases, 3 bases remained unmatched. The sequence came from a human donor with classical Hodgkin lymphoma. The chain has TRBV29-1 and TRBJ2-1, with 8 bases aligning to TRBD1. Sequenced material: CD4+ T cells from blood. CDR3 sequence: CSVDRDRTYNEQFF. DNA of the CDR3: TGCAGCGTTGACCGGGACAGGACCTACAATGAGCAGTTCTTC.